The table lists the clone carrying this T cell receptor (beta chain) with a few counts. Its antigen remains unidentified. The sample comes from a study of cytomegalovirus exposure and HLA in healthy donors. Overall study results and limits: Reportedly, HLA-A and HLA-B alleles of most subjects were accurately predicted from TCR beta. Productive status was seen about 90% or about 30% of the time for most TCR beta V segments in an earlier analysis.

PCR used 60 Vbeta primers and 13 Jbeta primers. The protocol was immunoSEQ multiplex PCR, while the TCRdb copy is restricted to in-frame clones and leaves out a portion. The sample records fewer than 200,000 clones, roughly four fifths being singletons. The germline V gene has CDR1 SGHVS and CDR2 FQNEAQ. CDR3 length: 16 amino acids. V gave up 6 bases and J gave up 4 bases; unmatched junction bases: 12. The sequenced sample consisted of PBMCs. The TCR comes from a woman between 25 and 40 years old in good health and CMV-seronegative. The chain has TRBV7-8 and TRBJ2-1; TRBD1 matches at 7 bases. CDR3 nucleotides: TGTGCCAGCAGACCGACCGGGACAGTTAGTTACAATGAGCAGTTCTTC. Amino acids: CASRPTGTVSYNEQFF.